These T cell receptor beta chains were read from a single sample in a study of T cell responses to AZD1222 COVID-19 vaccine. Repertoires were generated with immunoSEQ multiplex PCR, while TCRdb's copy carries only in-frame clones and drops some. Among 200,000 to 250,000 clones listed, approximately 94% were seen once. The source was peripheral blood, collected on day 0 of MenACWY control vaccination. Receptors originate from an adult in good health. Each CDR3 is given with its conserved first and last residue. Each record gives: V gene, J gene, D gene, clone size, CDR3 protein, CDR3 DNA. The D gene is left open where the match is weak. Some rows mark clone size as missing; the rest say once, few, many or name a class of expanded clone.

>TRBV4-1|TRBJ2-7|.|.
CASSQETASPYEQYF
TGCGCCAGCAGCCAAGAAACAGCCAGCCCCTACGAGCAGTACTTC
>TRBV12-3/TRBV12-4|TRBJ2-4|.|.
CASRNPQGNIQYF
TGTGCCAGCAGGAACCCACAGGGAAACATTCAGTACTTC
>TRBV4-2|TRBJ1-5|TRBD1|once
CASSQAGQGSNQPQHF
TGTGCCAGCAGCCAAGCGGGACAGGGGTCCAATCAGCCCCAGCATTTT
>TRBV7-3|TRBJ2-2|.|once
CASSLRDLRTGELFF
TGTGCCAGCAGCTTAAGGGACCTGCGGACCGGGGAGCTGTTTTTT
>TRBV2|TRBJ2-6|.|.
CASSVERGGANVLTF
TGTGCCAGCAGTGTAGAGCGAGGAGGGGCCAACGTCCTGACTTTC
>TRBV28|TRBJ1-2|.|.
CASRSRALANYGYTF
TGTGCCAGCCGATCCCGGGCCTTAGCTAACTATGGCTACACCTTC
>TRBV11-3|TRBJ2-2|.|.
CASSSGLLGTGELFF
TGTGCCAGCAGCTCGGGACTGCTGGGGACCGGGGAGCTGTTTTTT
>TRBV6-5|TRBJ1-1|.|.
CASTPHREAFF
TGTGCCAGCACCCCACACCGTGAAGCTTTCTTT
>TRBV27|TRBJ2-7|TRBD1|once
CASSPRTGARYEQYF
TGTGCCAGCAGCCCACGGACAGGGGCGCGGTACGAGCAGTACTTC
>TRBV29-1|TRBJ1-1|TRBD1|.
CSALGQVNTEAFF
TGCAGCGCCTTGGGACAGGTGAACACTGAAGCTTTCTTT
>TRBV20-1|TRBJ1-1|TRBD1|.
CSASKGAMNTEAFF
TGCAGTGCTAGTAAGGGGGCTATGAACACTGAAGCTTTCTTT
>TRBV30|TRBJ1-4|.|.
CASFRGRGNEKLFF
TGTGCCTCGTTTCGCGGGCGCGGGAATGAAAAACTGTTTTTT
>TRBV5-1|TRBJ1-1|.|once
CASSLRTTGTEAFF
TGCGCCAGCAGCTTGCGGACCACGGGGACTGAAGCTTTCTTT
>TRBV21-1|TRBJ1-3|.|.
CASGQGKRGYGNTIYF
TGTGCCAGCGGACAGGGGAAGCGCGGATATGGAAACACCATATATTTT
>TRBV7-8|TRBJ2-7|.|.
CASTPEGSYEQYF
TGTGCCAGCACCCCCGAGGGCTCCTACGAGCAGTACTTC
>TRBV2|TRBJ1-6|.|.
CASSEASGRNSPLHF
TGTGCCAGCAGTGAAGCCTCAGGGAGGAATTCACCCCTCCACTTT
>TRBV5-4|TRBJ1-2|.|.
CASSGYVTSGYTF
TGTGCCAGCAGCGGGTACGTGACTAGCGGCTACACCTTC
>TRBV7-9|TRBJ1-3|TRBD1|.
CASSSPGQGNTIYF
TGTGCCAGCAGCTCTCCGGGACAGGGGAACACCATATATTTT
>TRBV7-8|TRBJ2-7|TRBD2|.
CASSLQGLAVHEQYF
TGTGCCAGCAGCTTACAGGGACTAGCGGTTCACGAGCAGTACTTC
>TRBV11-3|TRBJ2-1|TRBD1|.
CASSGTGQVSYNEQFF
TGTGCCAGCAGCGGGACAGGACAAGTCTCCTACAATGAGCAGTTCTTC
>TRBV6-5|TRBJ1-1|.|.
CASSYSMVGSNTEAFF
TGTGCCAGCAGTTACTCGATGGTCGGTTCGAACACTGAAGCTTTCTTT
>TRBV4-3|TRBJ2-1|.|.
CASSQDLREQFF
TGCGCCAGCAGCCAAGACCTGCGTGAGCAGTTCTTC
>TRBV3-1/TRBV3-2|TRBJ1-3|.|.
CASSPGRCPSGNTIYF
TGTGCCAGCAGCCCCGGTAGGTGTCCCTCTGGAAACACCATATATTTT
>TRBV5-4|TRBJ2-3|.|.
CASSLQGRTDTQYF
TGTGCCAGCAGCTTGCAGGGCAGGACAGATACGCAGTATTTT
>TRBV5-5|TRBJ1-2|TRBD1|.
CASSSTQGAYGYTF
TGTGCCAGCAGCTCCACCCAGGGGGCCTATGGCTACACCTTC
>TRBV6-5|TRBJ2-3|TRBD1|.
CASSYWDRPTDTQYF
TGTGCCAGCAGTTACTGGGACAGACCCACAGATACGCAGTATTTT
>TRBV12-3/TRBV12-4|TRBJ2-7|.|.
CASSLLAASEQYF
TGTGCCAGCAGTTTGTTAGCTGCCTCCGAGCAGTACTTC
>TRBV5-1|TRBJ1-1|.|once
CASSLQGDNTEAFF
TGCGCCAGCAGCTTGCAAGGGGATAACACTGAAGCTTTCTTT
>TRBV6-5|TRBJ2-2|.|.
CASRDRALIGELFF
TGTGCCAGCCGGGACCGGGCTTTGATCGGGGAGCTGTTTTTT
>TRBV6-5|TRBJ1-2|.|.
CASSREGYGYTF
TGTGCCAGCAGCCGCGAGGGCTATGGCTACACCTTC
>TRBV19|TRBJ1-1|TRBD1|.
CASTPGQGAEAFF
TGTGCCAGTACCCCGGGACAGGGGGCCGAAGCTTTCTTT
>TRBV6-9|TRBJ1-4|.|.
CASSYSEGGQGEKLFF
TGTGCCAGCAGTTATTCCGAGGGAGGGCAGGGGGAAAAACTGTTTTTT
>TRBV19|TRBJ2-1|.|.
CASSIVPGSGEQFF
TGTGCCAGTAGTATAGTCCCGGGGAGCGGTGAGCAGTTCTTC